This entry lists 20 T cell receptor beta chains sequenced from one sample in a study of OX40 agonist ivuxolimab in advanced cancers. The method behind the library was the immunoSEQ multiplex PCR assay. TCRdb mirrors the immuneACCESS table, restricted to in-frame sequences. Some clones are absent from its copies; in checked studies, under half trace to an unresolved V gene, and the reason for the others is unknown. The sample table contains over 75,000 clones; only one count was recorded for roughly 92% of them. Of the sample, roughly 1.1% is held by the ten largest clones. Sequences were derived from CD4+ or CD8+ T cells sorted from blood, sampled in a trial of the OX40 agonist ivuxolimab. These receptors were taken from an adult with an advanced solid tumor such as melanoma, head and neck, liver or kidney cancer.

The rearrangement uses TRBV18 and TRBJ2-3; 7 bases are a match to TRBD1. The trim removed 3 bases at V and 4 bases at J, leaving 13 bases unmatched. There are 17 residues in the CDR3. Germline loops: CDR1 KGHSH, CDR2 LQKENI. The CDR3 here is CASSPALTGVPSDTQYF. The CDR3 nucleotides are TGTGCCAGCTCACCCGCCCTCACAGGGGTCCCCTCAGATACGCAGTATTTT.

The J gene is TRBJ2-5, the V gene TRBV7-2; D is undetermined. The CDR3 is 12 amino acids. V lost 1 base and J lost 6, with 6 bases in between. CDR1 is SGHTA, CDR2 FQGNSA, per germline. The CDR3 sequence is CASSLGSQTQYF. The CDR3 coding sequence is TGTGCCAGCAGCTTAGGTTCACAGACCCAGTACTTC. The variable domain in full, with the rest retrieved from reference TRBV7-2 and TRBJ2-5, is GAGVSQSPSNKVTEKGKDVELRCDPISGHTALYWYRQSLGQGLEFLIYFQGNSAPDKSGLPSDRFSAERTGGSVSTLTIQRTQQEDSAVYLCASSLGSQTQYFGPGTRLLVL.

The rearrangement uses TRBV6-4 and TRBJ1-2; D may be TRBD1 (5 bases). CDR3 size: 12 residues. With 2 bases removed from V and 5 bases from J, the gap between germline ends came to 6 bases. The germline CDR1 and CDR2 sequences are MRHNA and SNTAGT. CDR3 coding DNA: TGTGCCAGCAGTGACGGGGCGTATGGCTACACCTTC. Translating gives CASSDGAYGYTF.

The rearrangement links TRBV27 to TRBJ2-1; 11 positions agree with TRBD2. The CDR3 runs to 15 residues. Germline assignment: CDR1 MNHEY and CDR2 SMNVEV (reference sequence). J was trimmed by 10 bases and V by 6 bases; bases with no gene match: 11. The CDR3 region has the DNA TGTGCCAGCAGACGCTCCCTGACTAGCGGGGAAGAGCAGTTCTTC. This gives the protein CASRRSLTSGEEQFF.

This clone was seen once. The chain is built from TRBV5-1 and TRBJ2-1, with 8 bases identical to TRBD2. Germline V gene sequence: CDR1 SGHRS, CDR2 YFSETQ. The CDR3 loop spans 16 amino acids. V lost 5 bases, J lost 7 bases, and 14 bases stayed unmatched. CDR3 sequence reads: CASSFGGSGNQNEQFF. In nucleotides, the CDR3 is TGCGCCAGCAGTTTTGGTGGTAGCGGGAATCAGAATGAGCAGTTCTTC.

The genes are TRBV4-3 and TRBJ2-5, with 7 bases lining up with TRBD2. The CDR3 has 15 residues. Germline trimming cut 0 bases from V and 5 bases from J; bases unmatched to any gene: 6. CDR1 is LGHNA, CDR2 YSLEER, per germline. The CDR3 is CASSQDTSGIETQYF. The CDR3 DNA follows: TGCGCCAGCAGCCAAGATACCAGCGGGATCGAGACCCAGTACTTC.

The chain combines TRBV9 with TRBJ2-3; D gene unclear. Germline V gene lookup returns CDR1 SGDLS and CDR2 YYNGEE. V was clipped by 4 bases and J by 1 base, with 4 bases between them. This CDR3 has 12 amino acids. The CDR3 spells CASSPGTDTQYF. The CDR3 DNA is TGTGCCAGCAGCCCTGGCACAGATACGCAGTATTTT.

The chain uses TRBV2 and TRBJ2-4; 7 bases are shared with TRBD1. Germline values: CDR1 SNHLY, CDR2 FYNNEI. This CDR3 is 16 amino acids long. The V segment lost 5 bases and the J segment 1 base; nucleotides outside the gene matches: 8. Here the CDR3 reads CASSWGTEGAKNIQYF. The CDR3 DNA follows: TGTGCCAGCAGTTGGGGGACAGAGGGGGCCAAAAACATTCAGTACTTC.

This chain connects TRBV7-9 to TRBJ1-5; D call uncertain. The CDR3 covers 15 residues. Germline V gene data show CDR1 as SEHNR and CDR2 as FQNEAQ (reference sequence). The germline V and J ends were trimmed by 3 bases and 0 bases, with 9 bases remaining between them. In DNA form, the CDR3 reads TGTGCCAGCAGCTTGGGGTTTTATAGCAATCAGCCCCAGCATTTT. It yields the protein CASSLGFYSNQPQHF.

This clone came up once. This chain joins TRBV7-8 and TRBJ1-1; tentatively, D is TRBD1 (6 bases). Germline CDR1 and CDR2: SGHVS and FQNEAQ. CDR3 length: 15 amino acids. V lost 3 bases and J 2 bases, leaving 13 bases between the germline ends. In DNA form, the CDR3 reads TGTGCCAGCAGCTTGGGGGCCACCCTAAACACTGAAGCTTTCTTT. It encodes CASSLGATLNTEAFF.

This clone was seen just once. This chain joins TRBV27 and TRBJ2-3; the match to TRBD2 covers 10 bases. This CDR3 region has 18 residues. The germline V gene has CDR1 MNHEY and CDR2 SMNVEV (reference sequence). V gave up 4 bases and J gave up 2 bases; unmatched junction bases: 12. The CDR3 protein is CASSSYGELAGYTDTQYF. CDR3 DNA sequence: TGTGCCAGCAGTTCATATGGGGAACTAGCGGGGTACACAGATACGCAGTATTTT.

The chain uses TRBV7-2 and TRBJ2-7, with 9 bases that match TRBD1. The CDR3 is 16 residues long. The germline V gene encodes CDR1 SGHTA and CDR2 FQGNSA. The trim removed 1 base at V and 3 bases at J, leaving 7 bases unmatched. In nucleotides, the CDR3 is TGTGCCAGCAGCTTAGTGGGGACAGGGCCAAGCTACGAGCAGTACTTC. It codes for CASSLVGTGPSYEQYF.

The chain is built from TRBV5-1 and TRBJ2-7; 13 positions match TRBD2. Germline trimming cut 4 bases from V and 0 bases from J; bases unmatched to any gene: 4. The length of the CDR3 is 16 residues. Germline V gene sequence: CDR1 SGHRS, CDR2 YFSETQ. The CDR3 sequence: CASSLWTSGSSYEQYF. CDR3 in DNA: TGCGCCAGCAGCCTTTGGACTAGCGGGAGCTCCTACGAGCAGTACTTC.

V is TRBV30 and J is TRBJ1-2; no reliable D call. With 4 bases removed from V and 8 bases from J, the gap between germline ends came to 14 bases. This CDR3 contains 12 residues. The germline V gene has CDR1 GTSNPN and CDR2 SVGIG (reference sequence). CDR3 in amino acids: CAWNRAASGYTF. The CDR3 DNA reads TGTGCCTGGAATAGGGCAGCCTCGGGCTACACCTTC.

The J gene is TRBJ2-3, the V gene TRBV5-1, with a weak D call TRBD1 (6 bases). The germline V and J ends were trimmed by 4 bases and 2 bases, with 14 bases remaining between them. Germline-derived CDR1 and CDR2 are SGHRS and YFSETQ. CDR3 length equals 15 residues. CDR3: CASSADSYPTDTQYF. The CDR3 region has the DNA TGCGCCAGCAGCGCGGACAGTTACCCCACAGATACGCAGTATTTT.

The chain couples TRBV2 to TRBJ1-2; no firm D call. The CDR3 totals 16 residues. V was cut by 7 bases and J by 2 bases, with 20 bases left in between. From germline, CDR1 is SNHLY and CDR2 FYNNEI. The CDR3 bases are TGTGCCAGCATTCTGGGTGCGGCCGCGTTGAACTATGGCTACACCTTC. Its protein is CASILGAAALNYGYTF.

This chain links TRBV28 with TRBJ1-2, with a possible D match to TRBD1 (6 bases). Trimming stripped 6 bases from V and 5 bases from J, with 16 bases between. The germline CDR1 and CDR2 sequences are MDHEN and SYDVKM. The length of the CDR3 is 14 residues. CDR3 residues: CASSLGGQSYGYTF. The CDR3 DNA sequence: TGTGCCAGCAGCCTAGGCGGACAGTCATATGGCTACACCTTC.

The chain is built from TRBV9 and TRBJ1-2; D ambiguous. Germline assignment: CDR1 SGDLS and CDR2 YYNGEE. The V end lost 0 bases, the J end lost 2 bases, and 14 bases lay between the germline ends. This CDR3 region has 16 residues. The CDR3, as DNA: TGTGCCAGCAGCGTAGGCGCAGCCGGATTAAACTATGGCTACACCTTC. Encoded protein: CASSVGAAGLNYGYTF.

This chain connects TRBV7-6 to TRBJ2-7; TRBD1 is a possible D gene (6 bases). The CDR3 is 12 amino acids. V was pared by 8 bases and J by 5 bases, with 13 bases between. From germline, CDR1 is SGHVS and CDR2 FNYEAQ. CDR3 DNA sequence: TGTGCCAGCCGGGGCAGGGGCCACGAGCAGTACTTC. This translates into CASRGRGHEQYF.

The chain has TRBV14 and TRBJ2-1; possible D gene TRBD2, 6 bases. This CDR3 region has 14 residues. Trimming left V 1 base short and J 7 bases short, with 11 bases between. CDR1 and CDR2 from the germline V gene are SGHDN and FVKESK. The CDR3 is CASSQGLAWNEQFF. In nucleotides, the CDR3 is TGTGCCAGCAGCCAAGGGCTAGCGTGGAATGAGCAGTTCTTC. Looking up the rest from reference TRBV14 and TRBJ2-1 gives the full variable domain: EAGVTQFPSHSVIEKGQTVTLRCDPISGHDNLYWYRRVMGKEIKFLLHFVKESKQDESGMPNNRFLAERTGGTYSTLKVQPAELEDSGVYFCASSQGLAWNEQFFGPGTRLTVL.